This section outlines one T cell receptor (beta chain) sequence together with its context. What it recognizes is unknown. The data originate from a study of Tregs in tolerant kidney transplant recipients. Study details: Related graft donors supplied nonmyeloablative bone marrow transplants, and mixed chimerism was transient. Study-level results: For some patients, primers changed over time, blocking nucleotide-level comparison.

Clones were read by immunoSEQ multiplex PCR, and TCRdb kept only the in-frame ones, dropping some. The sample carries tens of thousands of clones, roughly 91% recorded once. The CDR3 sequence is 16 residues long. Germline values: CDR1 GTSNPN, CDR2 SVGIG (reference sequence). Trimming removed 1 base at V and 2 bases at J, with 16 bases between. Sequences were derived from CD4+ T cells from blood, sampled before the transplant. The clonotype originates from a human donor who received a combined kidney and bone marrow transplant. V and J are TRBV30 and TRBJ2-3; D gene uncertain. CDR3 DNA sequence: TGTGCCTGGAGTGGAGGCTTAGGCCTTTACACAGATACGCAGTATTTT. Translating gives CAWSGGLGLYTDTQYF.